This TCR beta chain was identified in a study of human versus mouse CDR3 diversity and MHC coevolution. Profiling relied on immunoSEQ multiplex PCR, and the TCRdb table lists in-frame clones only, not all of them. The repertoire holds tens of thousands of clones, with over 85% as singletons. The origin of this receptor is a person aged 25 to 69 in good health. Sample: naive CD4+ T cells from blood. Regarding subset: CD45RO-negative CD62L-positive naive CD4 T cells.

CDR3 region: CASSPVGVGTDTQYF. CDR3 DNA sequence: TGTGCCAGCTCACCGGTAGGGGTGGGCACAGATACGCAGTATTTT. The chain recombines TRBV18 with TRBJ2-3; tentative D call: TRBD1 (5 bases). Germline V gives CDR1 KGHSH, CDR2 LQKENI. The CDR3 is made up of 15 amino acids. Trimming pared 3 bases from V and 1 base from J, leaving 11 bases between.